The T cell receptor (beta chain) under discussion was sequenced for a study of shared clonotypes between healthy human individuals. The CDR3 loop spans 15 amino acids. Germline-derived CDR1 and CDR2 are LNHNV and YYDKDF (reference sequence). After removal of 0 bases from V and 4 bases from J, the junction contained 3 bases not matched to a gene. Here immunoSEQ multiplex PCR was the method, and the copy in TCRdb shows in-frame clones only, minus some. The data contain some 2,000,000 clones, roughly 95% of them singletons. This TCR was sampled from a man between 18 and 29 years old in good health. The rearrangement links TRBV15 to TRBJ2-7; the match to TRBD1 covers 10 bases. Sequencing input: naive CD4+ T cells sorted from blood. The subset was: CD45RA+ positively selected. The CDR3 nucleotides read TGTGCCACCAGCAGAGAGGGACAGGGGACGTACGAGCAGTACTTC. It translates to CATSREGQGTYEQYF. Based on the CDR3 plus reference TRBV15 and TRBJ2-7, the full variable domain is DAMVIQNPRYQVTQFGKPVTLSCSQTLNHNVMYWYQQKSSQAPKLLFHYYDKDFNNEADTPDNFQSRRPNTSFCFLDIRSPGLGDTAMYLCATSREGQGTYEQYFGPGTRLTVT.